This T cell receptor beta chain stems from a study of monozygotic twins with inflammatory bowel disease. Points from the study as a whole: No detectable difference in repertoire similarity separated concordant from discordant twins, possibly as a result of limited power.

This CDR3 is 14 amino acids long. Germline loops: CDR1 SNHLY, CDR2 FYNNEI. Concerning this clonotype itself: Its specificity is unknown.

The UMIs carried a 6-nucleotide sample barcode, and they were added by template switching. TCRalpha and TCRbeta cDNA went through nested PCRs of roughly 17 and 9 cycles, two in total. With the 5' RACE reads reprocessed, TCRdb shows one record per CDR3 protein and no DNA. The sample totals 90,000 to 110,000 distinct CDR3 sequences. The clonotype was recovered from a human donor with ulcerative colitis or Crohn's disease, or a healthy co-twin of an affected twin (not recorded which). Source material: blood. This chain joins TRBV2 and TRBJ2-1; TCRdb proposes TRBD2, but this gene call is untestable without DNA. CDR3 residues: CASSEWGDYNEQFF.